This T cell receptor beta chain was captured by sequencing in a study of OX40 agonist ivuxolimab in advanced cancers. Whole-study findings and limits: At 0.1-3.0 mg/kg, partial responders had clonal expansion among the lowest observed.

Looked up from germline, CDR1 is SNHLY and CDR2 is FYNNEI. V lost 1 base and J lost 10, with 11 bases in between. This CDR3 has 13 amino acids. Method: immunoSEQ multiplex PCR; TCRdb's copy keeps in-frame clones and lacks some. The sample records roughly 60,000 clones, 75% to 95% being singletons. Regarding this clone: Antigen: not known.

The starting material was CD4+ or CD8+ T cells sorted from blood, obtained in a trial of the OX40 agonist ivuxolimab. This TCR was recovered from an adult with an advanced solid tumor such as melanoma, head and neck, liver or kidney cancer. The chain is built from TRBV2 and TRBJ2-1; D is ambiguous. CDR3 sequence: CASSEGLLREQFF. Here the CDR3 DNA reads TGTGCCAGCAGTGAAGGGTTACTGAGGGAGCAGTTCTTC.